Listed below are T cell receptor beta chains from one sample, sequenced in a study of blood T cell repertoires in COVID-19. Method: immunoSEQ multiplex PCR; TCRdb's copy keeps in-frame clones and lacks some. The table has hundreds of thousands of clones, 88% seen once; the top ten hold 10%. Source material: peripheral blood. These receptors all come from a woman between 70 and 85 years old with COVID-19, enrolled during active disease. The CDR3 runs from the conserved cysteine through the conserved F or W. Fields, in order: V gene, CDR3 length, clone size, J gene, D gene, CDR3 protein, CDR3 DNA. D genes are given only for firm matches. Size is stated for part of the rows, as once, few or many counts, or as a class when the clone is expanded.

>TRBV7-3|13|-|TRBJ1-6|-
CASSLIANSPLHF
TGTGCCAGCAGCTTAATAGCTAATTCACCCCTCCACTTT
>TRBV24-1|16|-|TRBJ2-1|TRBD1
CATSDPGTGRSNEQFF
TGTGCCACCAGTGATCCCGGGACAGGGAGGTCCAATGAGCAGTTCTTC
>TRBV19|16|once|TRBJ1-1|-
CASSSDRQGKNTEAFF
TGTGCCAGTAGCTCCGACAGGCAAGGAAAGAACACTGAAGCTTTCTTT
>TRBV5-1|13|-|TRBJ1-2|-
CASSLAGDLGYTF
TGCGCCAGCAGCTTGGCAGGGGATTTGGGCTACACCTTC
>TRBV5-6|15|-|TRBJ2-3|-
CASSLGGQSTDTQYF
TGTGCCAGCAGCTTAGGGGGACAAAGCACAGATACGCAGTATTTT
>TRBV6-1|13|-|TRBJ2-7|-
CASSEAPAYEQYF
TGTGCCAGCAGTGAAGCTCCGGCCTACGAGCAGTACTTC
>TRBV11-3|15|-|TRBJ2-1|TRBD2
CASSLVGTSASEQFF
TGTGCCAGCAGCTTAGTTGGGACTAGCGCTAGTGAGCAGTTCTTC
>TRBV27|14|-|TRBJ2-3|TRBD1
CASRLGQGAGTQYF
TGTGCCAGCCGACTGGGACAGGGGGCTGGGACGCAGTATTTT
>TRBV7-3|19|-|TRBJ2-6|TRBD1
CASSLRDRDLMTGANVLTF
TGTGCCAGCAGCTTAAGGGACAGGGACCTTATGACTGGGGCCAACGTCCTGACTTTC
>TRBV27|16|once|TRBJ1-4|TRBD1
CASSFLVGTGYEKLFF
TGTGCCAGCAGTTTTTTAGTTGGGACAGGGTACGAAAAACTGTTTTTT
>TRBV19|16|-|TRBJ1-5|-
CASSPSQGRSAQPQHF
TGTGCCAGTAGTCCTTCCCAGGGGCGGTCGGCTCAGCCCCAGCATTTT
>TRBV27|17|-|TRBJ1-6|-
CASSLSIIRGRGSPLHF
TGTGCCAGCAGTTTATCGATTATAAGGGGCAGAGGTTCACCCCTCCACTTT
>TRBV28|20|-|TRBJ1-2|TRBD1
CASSLTGAVTETPRDYGYTF
TGTGCCAGCAGTTTAACAGGGGCGGTGACCGAGACACCAAGGGACTATGGCTACACCTTC
>TRBV5-1|15|-|TRBJ1-4|TRBD1
CASSLSGQGIEKLFF
TGCGCCAGCAGCTTGTCGGGACAGGGGATCGAAAAACTGTTTTTT